This T cell receptor (beta chain) was captured in a study of CD8 T cells in ankylosing spondylitis. Regarding the study as a whole: Characteristic, it appeared, of ankylosing spondylitis blood was a TCR beta motif of fewer than 10 highly homologous variants.

TCRdb redid the calling of the 5' RACE reads with MiXCR, one entry per CDR3 protein. The table has 35,000 to 45,000 distinct CDR3 sequences, approximately 10% seen once. The CDR3 sequence is 11 residues long. The V gene lost 11 bases and the J gene lost 1 base, with 8 bases spanning the gap. From germline, CDR1 is SNHLY and CDR2 FYNNEI. This clonotype came up a few times. As yet, its antigen is unknown. The clonotype originates from a male donor with ankylosing spondylitis or in good health (not recorded which). This rearrangement joins TRBV2 to TRBJ1-1, with TRBD1 as a possible D gene (5 bases). The sequenced material came from blood, either unsorted or a sorted T cell fraction (not recorded which). This CDR3 is CAGGRNTEAFF. Written as DNA, the CDR3 is TGTGCCGGGGGGAGGAACACTGAAGCTTTCTTT.